Listed below are T cell receptor beta chains from one sample, sequenced in a study of cytomegalovirus exposure and HLA in healthy donors. The assay was immunoSEQ multiplex PCR, and TCRdb's table has in-frame clones only and misses some. Here the sample spans about 170,000 clones, 85% being singletons. Source material: PBMCs. The receptors stem from a boy aged 2 to 10 in good health and CMV-seronegative. Each CDR3 is given with its conserved first and last residue. A D gene is named only where the DNA matches it firmly.

V	J	D	CDR3	DNA
TRBV4-1	TRBJ2-3	-	CASSHESGDTQYF	TGCGCCAGCAGCCATGAGTCCGGGGATACGCAGTATTTT
TRBV15	TRBJ1-1	-	CATSRDQGEAFF	TGTGCCACCAGCAGAGATCAGGGAGAAGCTTTCTTT
TRBV10-3	TRBJ2-1	TRBD1	CAISDPGQAHNEQFF	TGTGCCATCAGTGACCCCGGACAGGCCCACAATGAGCAGTTCTTC
TRBV18	TRBJ2-7	-	CASSPQPDSYEQYF	TGTGCCAGCTCACCGCAACCAGATTCCTACGAGCAGTACTTC
TRBV10-2	TRBJ1-1	TRBD1	CASRTGGLMNTEAFF	TGCGCCAGCCGGACAGGGGGACTCATGAACACTGAAGCTTTCTTT
TRBV2	TRBJ1-2	-	CASSVKGHNPYGYTF	TGTGCCAGCAGTGTTAAGGGACATAACCCTTATGGCTACACCTTC
TRBV9	TRBJ1-2	-	CASSVKEGIYGYTF	TGTGCCAGCAGCGTAAAAGAGGGAATCTATGGCTACACCTTC
TRBV19	TRBJ2-7	TRBD1	CASSGTGWFEQYF	TGTGCCAGCTCCGGGACAGGATGGTTCGAGCAGTACTTC
TRBV29-1	TRBJ2-1	TRBD2	CSGSGRAGNEQFF	TGCAGCGGTAGCGGGAGGGCAGGGAATGAGCAGTTCTTC
TRBV7-2	TRBJ2-7	TRBD2	CASSPRGLAGVRLAHEQYF	TGTGCCAGCAGCCCGAGGGGACTAGCGGGAGTTCGCCTGGCCCACGAGCAGTACTTC
TRBV6-4	TRBJ1-1	-	CASSETENTEAFF	TGTGCCAGCAGTGAGACAGAGAACACTGAAGCTTTCTTT